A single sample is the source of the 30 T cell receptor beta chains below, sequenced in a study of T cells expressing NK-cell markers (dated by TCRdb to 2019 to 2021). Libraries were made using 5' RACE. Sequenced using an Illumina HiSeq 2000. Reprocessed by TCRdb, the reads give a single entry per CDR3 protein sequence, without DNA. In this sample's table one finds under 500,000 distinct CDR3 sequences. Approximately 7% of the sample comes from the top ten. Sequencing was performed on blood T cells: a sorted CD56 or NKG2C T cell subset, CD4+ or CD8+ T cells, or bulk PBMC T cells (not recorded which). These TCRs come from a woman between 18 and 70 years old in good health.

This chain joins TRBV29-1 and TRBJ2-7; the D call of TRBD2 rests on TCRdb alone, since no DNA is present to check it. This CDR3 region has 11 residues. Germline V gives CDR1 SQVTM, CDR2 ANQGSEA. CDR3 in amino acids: CSGASSYEQYF.

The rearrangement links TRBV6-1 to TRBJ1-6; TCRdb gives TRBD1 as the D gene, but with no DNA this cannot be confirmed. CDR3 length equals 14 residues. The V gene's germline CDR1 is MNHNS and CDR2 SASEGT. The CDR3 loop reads CASSLTQELAPLHF.

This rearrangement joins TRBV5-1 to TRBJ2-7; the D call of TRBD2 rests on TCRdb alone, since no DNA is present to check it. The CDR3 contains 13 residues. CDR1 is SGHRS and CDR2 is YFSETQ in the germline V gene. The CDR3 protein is CASSYLAGVEQYF. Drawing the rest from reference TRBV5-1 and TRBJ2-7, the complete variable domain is KAGVTQTPRYLIKTRGQQVTLSCSPISGHRSVSWYQQTPGQGLQFLFEYFSETQRNKGNFPGRFSGRQFSNSRSEMNVSTLELGDSALYLCASSYLAGVEQYFGPGTRLTVT.

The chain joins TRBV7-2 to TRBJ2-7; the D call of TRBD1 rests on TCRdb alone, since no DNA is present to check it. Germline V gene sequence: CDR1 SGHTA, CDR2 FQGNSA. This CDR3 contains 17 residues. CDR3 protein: CASSLGTPGGAGYEQYF.

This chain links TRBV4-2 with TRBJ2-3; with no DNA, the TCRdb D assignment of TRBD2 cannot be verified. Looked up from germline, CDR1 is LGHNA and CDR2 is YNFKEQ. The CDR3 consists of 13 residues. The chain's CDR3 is CASDPGTDDTQYF.

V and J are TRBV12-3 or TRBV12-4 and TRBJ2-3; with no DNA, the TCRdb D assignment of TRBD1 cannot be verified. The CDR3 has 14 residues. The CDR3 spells CASRWLGGADTQYF.

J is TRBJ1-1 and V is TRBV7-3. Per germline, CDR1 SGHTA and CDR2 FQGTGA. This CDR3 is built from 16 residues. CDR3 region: CASSLFVGQVNTEAFF.

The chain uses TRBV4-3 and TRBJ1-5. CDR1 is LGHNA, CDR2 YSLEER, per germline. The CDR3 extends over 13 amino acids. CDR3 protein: CASSQAVGQPQHF.

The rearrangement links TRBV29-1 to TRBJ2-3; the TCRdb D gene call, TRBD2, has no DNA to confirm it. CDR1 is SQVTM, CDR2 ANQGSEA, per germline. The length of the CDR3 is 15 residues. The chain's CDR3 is CSVELASGEPDTQYF.

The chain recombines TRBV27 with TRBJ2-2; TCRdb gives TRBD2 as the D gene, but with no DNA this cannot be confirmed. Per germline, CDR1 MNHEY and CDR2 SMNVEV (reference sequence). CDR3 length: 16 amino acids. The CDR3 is CASSSGGGARTGELFF.

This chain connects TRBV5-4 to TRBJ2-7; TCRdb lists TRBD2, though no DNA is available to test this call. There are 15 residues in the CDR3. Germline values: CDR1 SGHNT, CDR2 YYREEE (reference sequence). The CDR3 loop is CASSWAPGRVYEQYF. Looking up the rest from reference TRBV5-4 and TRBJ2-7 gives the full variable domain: ETGVTQSPTHLIKTRGQQVTLRCSSQSGHNTVSWYQQALGQGPQFIFQYYREEENGRGNFPPRFSGLQFPNYSSELNVNALELDDSALYLCASSWAPGRVYEQYFGPGTRLTVT.

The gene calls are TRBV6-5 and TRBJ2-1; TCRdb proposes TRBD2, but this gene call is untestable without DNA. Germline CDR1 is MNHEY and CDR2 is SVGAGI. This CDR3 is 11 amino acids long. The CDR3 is CASSYRGGQFF.

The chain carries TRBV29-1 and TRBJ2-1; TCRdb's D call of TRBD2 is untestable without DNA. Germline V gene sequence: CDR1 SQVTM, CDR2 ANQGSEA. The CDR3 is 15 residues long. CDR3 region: CSVDSSGGAYNEQFF.

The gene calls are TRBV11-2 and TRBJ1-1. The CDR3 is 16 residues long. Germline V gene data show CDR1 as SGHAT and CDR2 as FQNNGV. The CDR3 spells CASSLEAGLGNTEAFF.

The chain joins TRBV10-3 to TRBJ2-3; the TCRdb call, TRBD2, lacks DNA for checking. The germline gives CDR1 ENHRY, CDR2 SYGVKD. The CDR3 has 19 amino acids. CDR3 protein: CAIRPPPGLAGAPTDTQYF.

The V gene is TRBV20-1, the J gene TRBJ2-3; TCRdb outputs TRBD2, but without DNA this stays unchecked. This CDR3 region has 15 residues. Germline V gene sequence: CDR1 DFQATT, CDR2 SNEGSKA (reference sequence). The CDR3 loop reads CSASRVAGVADTQYF.

CDR3 amino acids: CASSPAGNIGHGYTF. The rearrangement joins TRBV5-5 to TRBJ1-2. The length of the CDR3 is 15 residues. Per germline, CDR1 SGHKS and CDR2 YYEKEE (reference sequence).

The CDR3: CASSLLQGALVLTF. V usage is TRBV12-3 or TRBV12-4 and J usage is TRBJ2-6; with no DNA, the TCRdb D assignment of TRBD1 cannot be verified. This CDR3 has 14 amino acids.

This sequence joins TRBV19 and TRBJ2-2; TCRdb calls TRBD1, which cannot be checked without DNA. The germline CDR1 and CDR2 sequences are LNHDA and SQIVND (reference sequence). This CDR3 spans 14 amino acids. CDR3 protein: CAGSTGANTGELFF.

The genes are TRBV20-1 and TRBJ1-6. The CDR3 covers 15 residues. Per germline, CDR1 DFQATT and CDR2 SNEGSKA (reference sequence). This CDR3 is CSARVLREDNSPLHF.

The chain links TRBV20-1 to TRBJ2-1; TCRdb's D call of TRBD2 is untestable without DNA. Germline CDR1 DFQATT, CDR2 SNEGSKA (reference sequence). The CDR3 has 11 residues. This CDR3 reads CSAVLAGEQFF.

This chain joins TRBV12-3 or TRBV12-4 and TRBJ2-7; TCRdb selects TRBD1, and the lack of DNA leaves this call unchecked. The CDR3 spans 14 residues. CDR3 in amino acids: CASLYRDGSYEQYF.

This CDR3 is CASSFGVAGGEETQYF. The chain has TRBV28 and TRBJ2-5; TCRdb returns TRBD2, unconfirmable since there is no DNA. Germline lookup yields CDR1 MDHEN and CDR2 SYDVKM. The length of the CDR3 is 16 residues.

CDR3 sequence reads: CASSQLTGAGDTQYF. The rearrangement uses TRBV18 and TRBJ2-3; TCRdb gives TRBD1 as the D gene, but with no DNA this cannot be confirmed. The CDR3 covers 15 residues. Germline V gene sequence: CDR1 KGHSH, CDR2 LQKENI.

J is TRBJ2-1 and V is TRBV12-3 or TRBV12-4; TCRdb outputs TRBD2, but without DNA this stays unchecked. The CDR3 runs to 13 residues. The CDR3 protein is CASGAGGRLEQFF.

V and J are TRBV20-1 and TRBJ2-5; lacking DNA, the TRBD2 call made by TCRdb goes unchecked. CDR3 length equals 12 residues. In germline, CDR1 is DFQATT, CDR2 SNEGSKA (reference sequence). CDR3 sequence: CSARGSWETQYF.

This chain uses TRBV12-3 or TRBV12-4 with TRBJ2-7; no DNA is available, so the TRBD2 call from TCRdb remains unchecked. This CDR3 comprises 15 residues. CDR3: CASSLGTSGTYEQYF.

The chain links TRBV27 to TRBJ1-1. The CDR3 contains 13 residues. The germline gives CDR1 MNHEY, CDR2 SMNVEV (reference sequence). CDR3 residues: CASSFSGDDEAFF.

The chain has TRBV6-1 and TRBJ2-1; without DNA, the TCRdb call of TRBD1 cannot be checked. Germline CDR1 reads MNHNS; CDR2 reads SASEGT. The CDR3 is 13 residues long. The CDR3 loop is CASSPPWGNEQFF.

CDR3: CSARAPGGVGDTQYF. The chain carries TRBV20-1 and TRBJ2-3; the D call of TRBD1 rests on TCRdb alone, since no DNA is present to check it. Germline-derived CDR1 and CDR2 are DFQATT and SNEGSKA (reference sequence). There are 15 residues in the CDR3.